Here is one T cell receptor (beta chain) with its context. Its target is not known. Other DNA sequences in this specimen translate into the identical CDR3. This CDR3 comprises 15 residues. CDR1 is KGHSH and CDR2 is LQKENI in the germline V gene. The junction had 6 bases not matched to a gene; V was cut back by 3 bases and J by 6 bases. The sample is drawn from a study of radiotherapy plus CTLA-4 blockade in lung cancer. Clones were sequenced by immunoSEQ multiplex PCR, and TCRdb holds only the in-frame ones, with some missing. The sample consists of 80,000 to 100,000 clones, about four fifths of them appearing once. General study points: In blood, after radiotherapy plus ipilimumab, tumor-derived TCR clones expanded.

The sample consisted of peripheral blood, taken from a patient treated with radiotherapy plus ipilimumab. The rearrangement uses TRBV18 and TRBJ1-5, with TRBD1 matching 9 bases. The source is a human donor with non-small cell lung cancer who had a partial response to radiotherapy plus ipilimumab. Some clones in this sample may be carry-over from other donors' samples. The CDR3 nucleotides are TGTGCCAGCTCACCGACACAGGGGGCAGGTCAGCCCCAGCATTTT. Encoded protein: CASSPTQGAGQPQHF.